The present TCR beta chain was sequenced within a study of regulatory T cells in long-lasting Graves disease. Assembly of TCR beta libraries relied on iRepertoire HTBI primers together with Arm-PCR of CDR3 regions. TCRdb redid the calling of the multiplex PCR reads with MiXCR, one entry per CDR3 protein. The sample has 350,000 to 550,000 distinct CDR3 sequences, about 17% seen once. Time point noted: newly diagnosed GD, antithyroid drugs for less than 3 months. The TCR library used RNA extracted from PBMCs. The germline V gene encodes CDR1 SGHDN and CDR2 FVKESK. The length of the CDR3 is 14 residues. Trimming left V 1 base short and J 3 bases short, with 9 bases between. This clonotype was detected a few times. The same specimen was also included in a second study, on T cells in Graves' hyperthyroidism and ophthalmopathy.

The V gene is TRBV14, the J gene TRBJ2-5; a weak D match, TRBD1 (5 bases). Sequencing used peripheral blood mononuclear cells (PBMCs), obtained at new diagnosis, from a patient treated with antithyroid drugs. The receptor was derived from a woman under 30 with Graves disease. The DNA for the CDR3 is TGTGCCAGCAGCCAAGTGGAAGGGGAAGAGACCCAGTACTTC. Translating gives CASSQVEGEETQYF.